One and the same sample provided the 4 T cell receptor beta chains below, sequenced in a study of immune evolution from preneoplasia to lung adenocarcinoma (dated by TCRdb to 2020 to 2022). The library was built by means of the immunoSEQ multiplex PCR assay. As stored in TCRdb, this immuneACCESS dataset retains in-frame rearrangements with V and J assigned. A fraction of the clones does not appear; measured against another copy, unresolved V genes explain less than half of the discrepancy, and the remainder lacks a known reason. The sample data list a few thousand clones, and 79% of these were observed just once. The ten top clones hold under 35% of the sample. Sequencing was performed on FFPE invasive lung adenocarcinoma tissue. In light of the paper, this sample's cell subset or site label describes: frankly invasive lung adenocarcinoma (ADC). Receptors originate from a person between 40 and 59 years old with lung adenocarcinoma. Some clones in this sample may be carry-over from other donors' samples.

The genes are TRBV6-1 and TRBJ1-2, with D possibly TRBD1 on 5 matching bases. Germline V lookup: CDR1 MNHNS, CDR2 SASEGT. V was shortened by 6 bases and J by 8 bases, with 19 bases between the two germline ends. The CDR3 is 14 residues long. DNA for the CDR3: TGTGCCAGCAGGGACCGGGACTCCCGGTCCGGCTACACCTTC. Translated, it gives CASRDRDSRSGYTF.

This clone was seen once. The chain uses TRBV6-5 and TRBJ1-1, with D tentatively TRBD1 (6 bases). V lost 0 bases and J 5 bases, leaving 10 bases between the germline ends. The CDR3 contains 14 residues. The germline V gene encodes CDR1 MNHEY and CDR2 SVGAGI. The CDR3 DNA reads TGTGCCAGCAGTTACTCGGGGGCGGGGACTGAAGCTTTCTTT. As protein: CASSYSGAGTEAFF.

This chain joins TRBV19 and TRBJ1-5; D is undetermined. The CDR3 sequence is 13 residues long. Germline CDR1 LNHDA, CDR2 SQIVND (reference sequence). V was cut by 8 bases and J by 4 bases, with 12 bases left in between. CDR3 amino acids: CASRGEPNQPQHF. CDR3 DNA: TGTGCCAGTCGCGGAGAACCAAATCAGCCCCAGCATTTT.

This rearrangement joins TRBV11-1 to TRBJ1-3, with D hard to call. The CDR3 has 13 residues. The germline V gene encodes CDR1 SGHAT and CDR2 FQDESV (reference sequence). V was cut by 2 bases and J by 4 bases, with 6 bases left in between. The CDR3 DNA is TGTGCCAGCAGCTTACTCAACGGAAACACCATATATTTT. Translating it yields CASSLLNGNTIYF.